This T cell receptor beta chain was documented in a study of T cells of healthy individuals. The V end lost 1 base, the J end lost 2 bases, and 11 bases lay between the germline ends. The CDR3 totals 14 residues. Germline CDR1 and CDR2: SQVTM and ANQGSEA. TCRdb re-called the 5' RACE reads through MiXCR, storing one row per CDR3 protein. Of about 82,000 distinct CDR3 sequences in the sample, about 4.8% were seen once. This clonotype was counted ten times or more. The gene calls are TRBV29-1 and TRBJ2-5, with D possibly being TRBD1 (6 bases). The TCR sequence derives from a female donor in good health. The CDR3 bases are TGCAGCGTTGAAGTCGGGACACCTCAAGAGACCCAGTACTTC. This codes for CSVEVGTPQETQYF.